These T cell receptor beta chains were read from a single sample in a study of CD8 T cells in Susac syndrome. TCRdb reanalysed the immunoSEQ multiplex PCR reads using MiXCR and keeps one entry per CDR3 protein. The repertoire consists of approximately 200,000 distinct CDR3 sequences, with more than 90% occurring once and the leading ten covering 0.093%. The sequenced sample consisted of CD4+ T cells from PBMCs. The origin of the receptors is a human donor with multiple sclerosis. The CDR3 runs from the conserved cysteine through the conserved F or W. The order of the fields is V gene, J gene, clone size, CDR3 protein. Some rows have no size entry. The others give once, few or many, or a class for an expanded clone.

TRBV13	TRBJ2-3	few	CAGRRSGGPPAQYF
TRBV9	TRBJ1-2	-	CASSGRVRRGYTF
TRBV20-1	TRBJ2-1	-	CSARDLGGLNEQFF
TRBV15	TRBJ2-1	-	CATSSPGRGDNEQFF
TRBV30	TRBJ2-7	-	CALSLQDRGSYEQYF
TRBV27	TRBJ1-2	-	CASSSRSLGVYGYTF
TRBV30	TRBJ1-4	-	CAWSVRGHEKLFF
TRBV3-1	TRBJ2-3	-	CASSWAVRDTQYF
TRBV7-3	TRBJ2-5	-	CASSPTTGAETQYF
TRBV30	TRBJ1-2	-	CAWSRDRAYGYTF
TRBV27	TRBJ1-2	-	CASTNSAGGSYGYTF
TRBV20-1	TRBJ2-5	-	CSARGVGVETQYF
TRBV20-1	TRBJ2-1	-	CSAKVPLSYNEQFF
TRBV29-1	TRBJ2-7	-	CSGRTVTYEQYF
TRBV29-1	TRBJ2-5	-	CSGTIGETQYF
TRBV30	TRBJ2-1	-	CAWSVGLAGDEQFF
TRBV19	TRBJ1-2	few	CASSYGYGYTF
TRBV30	TRBJ1-5	-	CAWDTGVNQPQHF
TRBV5-1	TRBJ1-6	-	CASSLAGQGRSPLHF
TRBV7-8	TRBJ2-7	-	CASSLVAGTPSYEQYF
TRBV27	TRBJ1-5	-	CASSSLQGTQPQHF
TRBV6-5	TRBJ1-5	-	CATREGTHGPQHF
TRBV3-1	TRBJ2-7	-	CASSQGFGGRAYEQYF
TRBV29-1	TRBJ2-2	-	CSVGDRVPAGELFF
TRBV11-3	TRBJ2-3	-	CASSERADTQYF
TRBV10-3	TRBJ1-5	-	CAISGQLNQPQHF
TRBV29-1	TRBJ1-1	-	CSVESPEGSAEAFF
TRBV27	TRBJ1-6	-	CASSLGILNSPLHF
TRBV10-3	TRBJ1-3	-	CAISWTAGNTIYF
TRBV12-3/TRBV12-4	TRBJ1-1	-	CASTSWVNTEAFF
TRBV29-1	TRBJ1-1	-	CSPLGKESGTEAFF
TRBV12-3/TRBV12-4	TRBJ2-5	-	CASTSNRETQYF
TRBV20-1	TRBJ2-7	-	CSAIIPGQGSEQYF
TRBV27	TRBJ1-5	-	CASSQRPDLQPQHF
TRBV24-1	TRBJ2-5	-	CATSGSSDRDGQYF
TRBV19	TRBJ2-7	once	CASSAPGTDPYEQYF
TRBV7-9	TRBJ2-7	few	CASSRQGYEQYF
TRBV20-1	TRBJ2-1	-	CSASFTPKNNEQFF
TRBV9	TRBJ2-7	-	CASSVGSDRTYEQYF
TRBV7-2	TRBJ1-1	-	CASSLNNTEAFF
TRBV24-1	TRBJ2-5	-	CATSGGAVGQETQYF